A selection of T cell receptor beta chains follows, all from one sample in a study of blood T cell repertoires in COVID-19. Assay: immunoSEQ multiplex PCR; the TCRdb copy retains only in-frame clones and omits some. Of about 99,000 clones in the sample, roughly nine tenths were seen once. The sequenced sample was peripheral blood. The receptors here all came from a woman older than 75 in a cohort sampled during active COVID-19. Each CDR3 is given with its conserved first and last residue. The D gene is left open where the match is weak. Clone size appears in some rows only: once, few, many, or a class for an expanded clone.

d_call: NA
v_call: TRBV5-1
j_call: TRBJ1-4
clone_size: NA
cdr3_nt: TGCGCCAGCAGCTTGACAGTTAATGAAAAACTGTTTTTT
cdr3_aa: CASSLTVNEKLFF

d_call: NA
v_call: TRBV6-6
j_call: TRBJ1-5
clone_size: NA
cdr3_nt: TGTGCCAGCAGCCCGGGGGGGAGCAATCAGCCCCAGCATTTT
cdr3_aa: CASSPGGSNQPQHF

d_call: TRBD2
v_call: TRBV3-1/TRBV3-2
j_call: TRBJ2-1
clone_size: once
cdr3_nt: TGTGCCAGCAGCCGTACTAGCGGGGGGGACAATGAGCAGTTCTTC
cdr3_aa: CASSRTSGGDNEQFF

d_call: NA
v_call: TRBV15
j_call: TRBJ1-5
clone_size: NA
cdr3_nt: TGTGCCACCAGCAGAGTGGGCCAGGGGATAGTTGCTCAGCCCCAGCATTTT
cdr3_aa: CATSRVGQGIVAQPQHF

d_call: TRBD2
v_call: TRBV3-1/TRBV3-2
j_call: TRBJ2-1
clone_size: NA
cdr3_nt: TGTGCCAGCAGCCATGCCCTGCTACTAGCGGGAGGGCCGTACAATGAGCAGTTCTTC
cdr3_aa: CASSHALLLAGGPYNEQFF

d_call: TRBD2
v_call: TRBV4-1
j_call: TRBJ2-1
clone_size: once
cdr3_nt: TGCGCCAGCAGCCACCCTAGCGGAGGAAATGAGCAGTTCTTC
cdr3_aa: CASSHPSGGNEQFF

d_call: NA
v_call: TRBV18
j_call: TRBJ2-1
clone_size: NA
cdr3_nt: TGTGCCAGCTCACCCCAAAACAGAGACAATGAGCAGTTCTTC
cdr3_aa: CASSPQNRDNEQFF

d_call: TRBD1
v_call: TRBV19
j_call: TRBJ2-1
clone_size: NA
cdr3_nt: TGTGCCAGTAGTATAGGACAGGGGACTTTTAGCCGGAGGGCGATCGAGCAGTTCTTC
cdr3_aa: CASSIGQGTFSRRAIEQFF

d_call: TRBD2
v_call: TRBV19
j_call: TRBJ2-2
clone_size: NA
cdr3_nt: TGTGCCAGTAGTCGGATGACTAGCGGATACACCGGGGAGCTGTTTTTT
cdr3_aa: CASSRMTSGYTGELFF

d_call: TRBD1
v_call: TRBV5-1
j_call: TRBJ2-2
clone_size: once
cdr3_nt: TGCGCCAGCAGCTTGGAGACAGGGTCGTCCGGGGAGCTGTTTTTT
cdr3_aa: CASSLETGSSGELFF

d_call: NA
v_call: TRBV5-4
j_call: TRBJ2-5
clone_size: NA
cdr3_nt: TGTGCCAGCAGCCAACCGGGAGTGTCGGGAGAGACCCAGTACTTC
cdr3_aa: CASSQPGVSGETQYF

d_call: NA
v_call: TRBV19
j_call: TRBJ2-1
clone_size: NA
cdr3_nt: TGTGCCAGTGGAGTTTATGGGCAGTTCTTC
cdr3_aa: CASGVYGQFF

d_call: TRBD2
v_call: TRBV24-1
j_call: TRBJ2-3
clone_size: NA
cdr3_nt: TGTGCCACCAGTGATGGTCGGACTAGCATAGATACGCAGTATTTT
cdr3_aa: CATSDGRTSIDTQYF

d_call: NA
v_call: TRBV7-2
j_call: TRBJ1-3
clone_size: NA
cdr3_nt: TGTGCCAGCAGTATACAGGGAGTTCCCTCTGGAAACACCATATATTTT
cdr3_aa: CASSIQGVPSGNTIYF

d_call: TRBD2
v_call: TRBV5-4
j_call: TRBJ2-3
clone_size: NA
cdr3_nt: TGTGCCAGCAGCTTGGTTGCGGGAGGCCCAGATACGCAGTATTTT
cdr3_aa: CASSLVAGGPDTQYF

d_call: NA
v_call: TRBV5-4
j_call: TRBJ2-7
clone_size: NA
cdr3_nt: TGTGCCAGCCGCCGGGACACTAACTCCTACGAGCAGTACTTC
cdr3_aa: CASRRDTNSYEQYF

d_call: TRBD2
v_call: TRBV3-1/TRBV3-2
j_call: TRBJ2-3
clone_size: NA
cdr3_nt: TGTGCCAGCAGCCAAGTAGGACTAGCGCTAACAGATACGCAGTATTTT
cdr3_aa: CASSQVGLALTDTQYF

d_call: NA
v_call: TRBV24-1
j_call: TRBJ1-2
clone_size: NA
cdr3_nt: TGTGCCACCAGTGATTCCCCAGGGTCGTATGGCTACACCTTC
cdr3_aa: CATSDSPGSYGYTF

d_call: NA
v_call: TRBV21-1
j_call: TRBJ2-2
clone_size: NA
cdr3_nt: TGTGCCAGCAGCAAAGGTAGTGATTTCGTCCTGGGACAGGGCATCACCGGGGAGCTGTTTTTT
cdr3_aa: CASSKGSDFVLGQGITGELFF